This note documents a single TCR beta chain sequence. The CDR3 spans 12 residues. V was clipped by 6 bases and J by 0 bases, with 6 bases between them. Measured with immunoSEQ multiplex PCR; TCRdb has only the in-frame clones, and not every one. The sample lists 50,000 to 70,000 clones, 60% to 85% occurring once. The sample is drawn from a study of blood T cell repertoires in COVID-19. The chain recombines TRBV12-3 or TRBV12-4 with TRBJ2-7; D not resolved. The clonotype was recovered from a middle-aged man with active or convalescent COVID-19. The sequenced sample consisted of peripheral blood. CDR3 sequence: CASSPNSYEQYF. Here the CDR3 DNA reads TGTGCCAGCAGCCCCAACTCCTACGAGCAGTACTTC.